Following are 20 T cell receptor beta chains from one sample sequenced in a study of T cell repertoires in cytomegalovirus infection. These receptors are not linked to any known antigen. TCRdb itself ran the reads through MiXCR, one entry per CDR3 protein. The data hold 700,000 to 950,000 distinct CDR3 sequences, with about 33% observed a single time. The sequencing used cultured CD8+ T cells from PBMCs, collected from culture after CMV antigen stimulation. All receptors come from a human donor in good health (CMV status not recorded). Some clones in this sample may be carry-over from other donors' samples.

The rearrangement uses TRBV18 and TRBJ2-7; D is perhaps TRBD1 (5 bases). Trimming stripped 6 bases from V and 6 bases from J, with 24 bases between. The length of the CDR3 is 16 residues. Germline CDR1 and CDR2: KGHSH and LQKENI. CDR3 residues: CASSPTGKGLLLEQYV. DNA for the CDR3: TGTGCCAGCTCCCCAACGGGCAAGGGGCTCCTCCTCGAGCAGTACGTC.

The CDR3 DNA is TGTGCCAGCAGTGGCAACTACCGGGACATGGACAGCTCCTACAATGAGCAGTTCTTC. Encoded protein: CASSGNYRDMDSSYNEQFF. The chain couples TRBV2 to TRBJ2-1; D perhaps matches TRBD1 (6 bases). The CDR3 length is 19 residues. Trimming cost V 4 bases and J 0 bases, with 22 bases left between them. Per germline, CDR1 SNHLY and CDR2 FYNNEI.

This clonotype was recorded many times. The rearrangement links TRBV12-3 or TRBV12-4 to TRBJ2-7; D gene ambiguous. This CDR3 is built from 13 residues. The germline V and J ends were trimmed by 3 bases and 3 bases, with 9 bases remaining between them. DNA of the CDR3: TGTGCCAGCAGTTTGCAGGAGCTCTACGAGCAGTACGTC. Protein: CASSLQELYEQYV.

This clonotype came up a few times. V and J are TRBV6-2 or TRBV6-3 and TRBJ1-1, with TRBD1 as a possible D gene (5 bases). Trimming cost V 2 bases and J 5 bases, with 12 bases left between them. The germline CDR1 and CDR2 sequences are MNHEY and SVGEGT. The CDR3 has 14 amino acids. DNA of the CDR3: TGTGCCAGCAGTTACGGGGGGAAAGGGACTGAAGCTTTCTTT. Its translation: CASSYGGKGTEAFF.

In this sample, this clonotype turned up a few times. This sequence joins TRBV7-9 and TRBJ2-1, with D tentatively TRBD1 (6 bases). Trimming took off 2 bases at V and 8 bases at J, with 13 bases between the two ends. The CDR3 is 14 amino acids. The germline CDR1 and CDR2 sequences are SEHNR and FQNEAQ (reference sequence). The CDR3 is CASSLNRADDEQFF. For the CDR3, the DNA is TGTGCCAGCAGCTTAAACAGGGCCGACGATGAGCAGTTCTTC.

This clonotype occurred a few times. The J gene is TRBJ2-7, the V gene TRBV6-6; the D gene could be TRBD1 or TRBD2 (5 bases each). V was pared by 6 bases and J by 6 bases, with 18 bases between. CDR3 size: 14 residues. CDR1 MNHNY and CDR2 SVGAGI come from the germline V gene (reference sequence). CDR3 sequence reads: CASRGETTPGEQYV. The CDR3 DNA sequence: TGTGCCAGCAGGGGGGAAACTACCCCTGGCGAGCAGTACGTC.

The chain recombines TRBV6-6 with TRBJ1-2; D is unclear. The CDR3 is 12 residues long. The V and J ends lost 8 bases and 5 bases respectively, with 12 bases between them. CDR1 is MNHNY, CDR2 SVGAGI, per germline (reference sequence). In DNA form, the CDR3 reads TGTGCCAGCGAGTCTGGGGTTTATGGCTACACCTTC. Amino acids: CASESGVYGYTF.

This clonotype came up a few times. DNA for the CDR3: TGTGCCAGCAGCACGGACAGAGGGTGGTGGCCCCAGCATTTT. Its translation: CASSTDRGWWPQHF. The chain is built from TRBV12-3 or TRBV12-4 and TRBJ1-5; possibly TRBD1 for D (6 bases). This CDR3 spans 14 amino acids. The V end was cut by 6 bases, the J end by 9 bases, with 18 bases between.

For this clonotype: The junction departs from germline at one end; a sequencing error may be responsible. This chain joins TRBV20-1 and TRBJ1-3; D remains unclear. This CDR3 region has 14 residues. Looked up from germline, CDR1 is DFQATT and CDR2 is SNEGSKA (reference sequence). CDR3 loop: CSARSRNSGDTIYF. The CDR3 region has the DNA TGCAGTGCTAGATCCCGGAACTCTGGAGACACCATATATTTT.

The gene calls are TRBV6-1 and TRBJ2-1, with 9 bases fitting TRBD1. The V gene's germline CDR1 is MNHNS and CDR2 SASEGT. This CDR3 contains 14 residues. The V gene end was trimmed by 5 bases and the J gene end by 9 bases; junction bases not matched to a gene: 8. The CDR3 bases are TGTGCCAGCAGTCGCCCTGACAGGGGGACTGAGCAGTTCTTC. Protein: CASSRPDRGTEQFF.

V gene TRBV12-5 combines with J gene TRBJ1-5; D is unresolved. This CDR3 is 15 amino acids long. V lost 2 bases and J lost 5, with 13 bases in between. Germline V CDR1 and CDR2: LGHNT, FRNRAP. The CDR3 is CASGLHSRVDQPQHF. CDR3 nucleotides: TGTGCTAGTGGTTTGCATTCTCGGGTTGATCAGCCCCAGCATTTT.

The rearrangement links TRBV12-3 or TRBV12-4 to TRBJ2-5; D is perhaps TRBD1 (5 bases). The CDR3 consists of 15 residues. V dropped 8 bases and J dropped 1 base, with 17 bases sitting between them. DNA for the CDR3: TGTGCCAGCTGTTCCCCCCCCAGGGCCCAAGAGACCCAGTACTTC. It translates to CASCSPPRAQETQYF.

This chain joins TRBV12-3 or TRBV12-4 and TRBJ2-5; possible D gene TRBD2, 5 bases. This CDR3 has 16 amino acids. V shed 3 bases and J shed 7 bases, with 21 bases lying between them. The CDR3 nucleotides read TGTGCCAGCAGTTTCCTCCTGGGAGTACCCCCGTCGACCCAGTACTTC. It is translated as CASSFLLGVPPSTQYF.

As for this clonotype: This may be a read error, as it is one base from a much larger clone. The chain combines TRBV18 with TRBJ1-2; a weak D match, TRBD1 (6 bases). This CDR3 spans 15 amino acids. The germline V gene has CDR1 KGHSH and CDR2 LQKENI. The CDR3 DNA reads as TGTACCAGCTCACCTTCCGGGGGCAGCAACTATGGCTACACCTTC. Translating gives CTSSPSGGSNYGYTF.

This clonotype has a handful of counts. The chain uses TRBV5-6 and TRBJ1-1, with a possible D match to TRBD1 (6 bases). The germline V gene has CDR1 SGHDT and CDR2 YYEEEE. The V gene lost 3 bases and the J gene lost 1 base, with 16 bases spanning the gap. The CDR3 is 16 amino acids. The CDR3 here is CASSYKQGMANTEAFF. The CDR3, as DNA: TGTGCCAGCAGCTACAAACAGGGAATGGCGAACACTGAAGCTTTCTTT.

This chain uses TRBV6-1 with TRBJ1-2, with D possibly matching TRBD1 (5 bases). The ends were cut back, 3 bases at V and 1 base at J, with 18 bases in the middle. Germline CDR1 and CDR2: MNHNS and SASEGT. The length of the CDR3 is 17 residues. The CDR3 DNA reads TGTGCCAGCAGTGATGGGGACTCACGAGATTATAACTATGGCTACACCTTC. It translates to CASSDGDSRDYNYGYTF.

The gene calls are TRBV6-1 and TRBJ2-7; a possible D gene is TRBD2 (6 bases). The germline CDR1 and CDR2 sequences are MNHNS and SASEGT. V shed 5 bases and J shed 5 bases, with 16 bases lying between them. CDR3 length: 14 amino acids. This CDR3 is CASSRNGEVNEQYF. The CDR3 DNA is TGTGCCAGCAGTCGCAACGGGGAGGTTAACGAGCAGTACTTC.

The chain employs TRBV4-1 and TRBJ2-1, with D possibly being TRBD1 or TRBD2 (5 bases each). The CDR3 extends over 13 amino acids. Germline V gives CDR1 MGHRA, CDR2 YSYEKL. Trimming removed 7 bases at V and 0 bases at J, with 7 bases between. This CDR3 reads CASMGDSYNEQFF. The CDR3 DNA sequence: TGCGCCAGCATGGGGGACTCCTACAATGAGCAGTTCTTC.

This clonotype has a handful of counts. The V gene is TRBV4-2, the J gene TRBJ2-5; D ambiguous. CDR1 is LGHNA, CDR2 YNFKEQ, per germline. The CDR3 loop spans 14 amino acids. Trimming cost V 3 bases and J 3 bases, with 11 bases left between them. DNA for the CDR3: TGTGCCAGCAGCCATCCATTAGGGAAAGAGACCCAGTACTTC. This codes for CASSHPLGKETQYF.

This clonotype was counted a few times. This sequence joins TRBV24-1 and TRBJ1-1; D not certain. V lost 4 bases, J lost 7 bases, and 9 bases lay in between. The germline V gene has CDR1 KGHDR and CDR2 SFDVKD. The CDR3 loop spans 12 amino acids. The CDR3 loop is CATSDGVVEAFF. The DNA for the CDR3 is TGTGCCACCAGTGACGGCGTTGTTGAAGCTTTCTTT.